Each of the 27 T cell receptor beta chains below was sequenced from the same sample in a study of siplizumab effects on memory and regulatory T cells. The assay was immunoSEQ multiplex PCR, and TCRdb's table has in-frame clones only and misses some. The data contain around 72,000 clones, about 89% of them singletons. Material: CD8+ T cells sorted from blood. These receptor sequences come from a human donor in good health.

CDR3 sequence (DNA): TGTGCCAGCAGCCTTGACAGGTTCTCCTACGAGCAGTACTTC. Its translation: CASSLDRFSYEQYF. The J gene is TRBJ2-7, the V gene TRBV11-2; tentatively, D is TRBD1 (6 bases). The CDR3 length is 14 residues. The V end was cut by 5 bases, the J end by 0 bases, with 11 bases between. Germline lookup yields CDR1 SGHAT and CDR2 FQNNGV.

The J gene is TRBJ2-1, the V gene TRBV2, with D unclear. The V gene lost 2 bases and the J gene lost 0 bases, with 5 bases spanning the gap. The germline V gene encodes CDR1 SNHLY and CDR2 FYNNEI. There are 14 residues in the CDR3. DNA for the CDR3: TGTGCCAGCAGTGAACACAGCTCCTACAATGAGCAGTTCTTC. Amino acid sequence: CASSEHSSYNEQFF.

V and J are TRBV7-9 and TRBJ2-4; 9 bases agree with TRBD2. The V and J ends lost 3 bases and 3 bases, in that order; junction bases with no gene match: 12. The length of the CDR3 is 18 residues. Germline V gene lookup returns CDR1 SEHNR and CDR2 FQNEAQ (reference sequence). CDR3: CASSFSIAGEGGKNIQYF. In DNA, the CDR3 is TGTGCCAGCAGCTTCTCCATAGCGGGAGAAGGGGGCAAAAACATTCAGTACTTC.

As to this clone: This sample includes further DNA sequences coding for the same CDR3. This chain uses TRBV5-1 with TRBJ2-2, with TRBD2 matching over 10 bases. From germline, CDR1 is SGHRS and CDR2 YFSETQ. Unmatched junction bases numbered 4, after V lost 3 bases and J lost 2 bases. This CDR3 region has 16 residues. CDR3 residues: CASSSLLAGNTGELFF. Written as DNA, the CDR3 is TGCGCCAGCAGCTCCCTACTAGCGGGAAACACCGGGGAGCTGTTTTTT.

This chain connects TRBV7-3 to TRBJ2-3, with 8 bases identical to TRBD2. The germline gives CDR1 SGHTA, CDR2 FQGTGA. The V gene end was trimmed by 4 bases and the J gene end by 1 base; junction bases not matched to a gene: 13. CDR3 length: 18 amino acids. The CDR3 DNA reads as TGTGCCAGCAGCTCCGGGGGGGCTAGCGGATGGGGCACAGATACGCAGTATTTT. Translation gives CASSSGGASGWGTDTQYF.

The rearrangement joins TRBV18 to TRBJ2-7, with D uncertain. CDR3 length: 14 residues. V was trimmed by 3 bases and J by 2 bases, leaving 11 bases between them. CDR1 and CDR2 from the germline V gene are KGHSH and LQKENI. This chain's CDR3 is CASSPWQDPYEQYF. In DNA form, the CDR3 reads TGTGCCAGCTCACCTTGGCAGGATCCCTACGAGCAGTACTTC.

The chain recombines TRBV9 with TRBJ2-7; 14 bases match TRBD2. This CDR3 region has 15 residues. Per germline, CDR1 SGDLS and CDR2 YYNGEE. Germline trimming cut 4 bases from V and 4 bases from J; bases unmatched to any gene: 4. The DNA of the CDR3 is TGTGCCAGCAGCCCCGGGACTAGCGGGGGATACGAGCAGTACTTC. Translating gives CASSPGTSGGYEQYF.

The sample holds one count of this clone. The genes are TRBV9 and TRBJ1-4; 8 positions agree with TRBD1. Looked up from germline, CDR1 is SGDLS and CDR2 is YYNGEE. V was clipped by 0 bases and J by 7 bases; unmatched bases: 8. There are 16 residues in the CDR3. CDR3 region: CASSVDDRGLGEKLFF. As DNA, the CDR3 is TGTGCCAGCAGCGTAGACGACAGGGGCCTGGGTGAAAAACTGTTTTTT.

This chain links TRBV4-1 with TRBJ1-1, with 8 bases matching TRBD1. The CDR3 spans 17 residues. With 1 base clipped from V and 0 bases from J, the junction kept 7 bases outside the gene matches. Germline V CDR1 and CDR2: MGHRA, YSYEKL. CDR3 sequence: CASSQGPGTGMNTEAFF. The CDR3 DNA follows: TGCGCCAGCAGCCAAGGCCCCGGGACAGGTATGAACACTGAAGCTTTCTTT.

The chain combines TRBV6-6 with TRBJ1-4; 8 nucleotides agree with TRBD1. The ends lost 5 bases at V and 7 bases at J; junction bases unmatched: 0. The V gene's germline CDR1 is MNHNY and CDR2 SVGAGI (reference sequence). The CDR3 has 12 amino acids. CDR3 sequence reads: CASSGTGEKLFF. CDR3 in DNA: TGTGCCAGCAGTGGGACAGGTGAAAAACTGTTTTTT.

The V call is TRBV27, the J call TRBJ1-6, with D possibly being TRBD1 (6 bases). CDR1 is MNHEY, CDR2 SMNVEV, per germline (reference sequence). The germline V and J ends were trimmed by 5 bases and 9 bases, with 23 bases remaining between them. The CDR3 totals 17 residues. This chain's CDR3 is CASSPGWDIPRGSPLHF. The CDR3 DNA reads TGTGCCAGCAGTCCAGGATGGGACATCCCCCGGGGTTCACCCCTCCACTTT.

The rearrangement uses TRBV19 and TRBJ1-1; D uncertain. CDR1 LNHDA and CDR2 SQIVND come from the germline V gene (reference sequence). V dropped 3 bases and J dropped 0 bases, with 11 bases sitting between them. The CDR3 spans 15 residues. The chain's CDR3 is CASSMWRTMNTEAFF. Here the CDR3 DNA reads TGTGCCAGTAGTATGTGGCGGACCATGAACACTGAAGCTTTCTTT.

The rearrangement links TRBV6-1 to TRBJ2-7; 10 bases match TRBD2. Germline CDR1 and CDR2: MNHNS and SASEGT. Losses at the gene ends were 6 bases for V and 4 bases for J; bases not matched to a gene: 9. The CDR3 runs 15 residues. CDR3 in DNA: TGTGCCAGCAGGCCCACTAGCGGGATTTTTTACGAGCAGTACTTC. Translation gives CASRPTSGIFYEQYF.

CDR3 protein: CSVKTSGSFIGYEQYF. CDR3 nucleotides: TGCAGCGTTAAGACTAGCGGGAGTTTCATTGGGTACGAGCAGTACTTC. The chain couples TRBV29-1 to TRBJ2-7, with 12 bases lining up with TRBD2. There are 16 residues in the CDR3. V was pared by 5 bases and J by 4 bases, with 12 bases of the junction left unmatched. Germline CDR1 is SQVTM and CDR2 is ANQGSEA.

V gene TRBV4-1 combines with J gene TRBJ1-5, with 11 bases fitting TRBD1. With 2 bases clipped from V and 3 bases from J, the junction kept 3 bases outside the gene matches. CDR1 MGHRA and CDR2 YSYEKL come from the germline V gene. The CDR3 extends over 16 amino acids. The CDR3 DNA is TGCGCCAGCAGCCAAAGGGACAGGGGGTTCAATCAGCCCCAGCATTTT. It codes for CASSQRDRGFNQPQHF.

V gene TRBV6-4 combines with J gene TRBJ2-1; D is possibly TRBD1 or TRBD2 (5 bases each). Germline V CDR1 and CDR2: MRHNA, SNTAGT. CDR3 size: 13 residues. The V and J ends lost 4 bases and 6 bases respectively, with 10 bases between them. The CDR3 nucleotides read TGTGCCAGCAGTGTCGAGGGGCCCAATGAGCAGTTCTTC. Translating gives CASSVEGPNEQFF.

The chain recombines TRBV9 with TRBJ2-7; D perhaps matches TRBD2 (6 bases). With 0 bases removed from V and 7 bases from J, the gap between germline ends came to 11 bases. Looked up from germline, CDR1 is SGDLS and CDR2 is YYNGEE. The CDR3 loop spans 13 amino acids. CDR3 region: CASSVAGVEEQYF. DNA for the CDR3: TGTGCCAGCAGCGTAGCGGGAGTAGAAGAGCAGTACTTC.

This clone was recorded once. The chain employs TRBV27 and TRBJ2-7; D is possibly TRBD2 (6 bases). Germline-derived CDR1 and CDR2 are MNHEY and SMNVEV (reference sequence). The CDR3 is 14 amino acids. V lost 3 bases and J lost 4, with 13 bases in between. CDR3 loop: CASSFGDSPYEQYF. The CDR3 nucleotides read TGTGCCAGCAGTTTCGGGGACTCCCCATACGAGCAGTACTTC.

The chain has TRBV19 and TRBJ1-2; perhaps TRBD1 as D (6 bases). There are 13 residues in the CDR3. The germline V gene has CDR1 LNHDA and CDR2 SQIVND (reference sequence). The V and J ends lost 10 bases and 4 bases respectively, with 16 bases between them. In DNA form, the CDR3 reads TGTGCCACCGGACAGACAGCTCCCTATGGCTACACCTTC. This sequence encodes CATGQTAPYGYTF.

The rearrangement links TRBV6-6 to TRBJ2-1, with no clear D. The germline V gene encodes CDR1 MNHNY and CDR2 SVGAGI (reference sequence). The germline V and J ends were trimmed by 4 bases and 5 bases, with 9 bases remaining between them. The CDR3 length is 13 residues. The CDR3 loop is CASSSVQNNEQFF. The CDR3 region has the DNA TGTGCCAGCAGTTCCGTACAGAACAATGAGCAGTTCTTC.

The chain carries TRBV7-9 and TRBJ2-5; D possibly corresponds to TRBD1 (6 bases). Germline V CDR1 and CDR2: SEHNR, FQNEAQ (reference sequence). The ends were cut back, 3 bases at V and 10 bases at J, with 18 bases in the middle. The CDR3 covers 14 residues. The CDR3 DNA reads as TGTGCCAGCAGCTTTATAATAGGGGGAGTCGGCCAGTACTTC. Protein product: CASSFIIGGVGQYF.

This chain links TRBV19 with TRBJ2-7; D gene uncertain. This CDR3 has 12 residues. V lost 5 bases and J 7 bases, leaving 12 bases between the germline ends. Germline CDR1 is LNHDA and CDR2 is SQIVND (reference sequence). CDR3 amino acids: CASSLGGDEQYF. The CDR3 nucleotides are TGTGCCAGTAGTCTAGGCGGAGATGAGCAGTACTTC.

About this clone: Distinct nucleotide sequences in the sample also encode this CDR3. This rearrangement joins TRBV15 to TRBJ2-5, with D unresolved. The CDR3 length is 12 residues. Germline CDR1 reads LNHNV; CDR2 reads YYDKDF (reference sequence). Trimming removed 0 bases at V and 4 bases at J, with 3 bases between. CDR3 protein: CATSRDGETQYF. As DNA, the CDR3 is TGTGCCACCAGCAGAGATGGAGAGACCCAGTACTTC.

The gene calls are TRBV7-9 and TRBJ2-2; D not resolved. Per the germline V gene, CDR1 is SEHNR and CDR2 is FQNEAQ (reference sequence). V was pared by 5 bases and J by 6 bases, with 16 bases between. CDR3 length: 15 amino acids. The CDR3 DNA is TGTGCCAGCAGCCCAGGCGATTGGGTACCCGGGGAGCTGTTTTTT. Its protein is CASSPGDWVPGELFF.

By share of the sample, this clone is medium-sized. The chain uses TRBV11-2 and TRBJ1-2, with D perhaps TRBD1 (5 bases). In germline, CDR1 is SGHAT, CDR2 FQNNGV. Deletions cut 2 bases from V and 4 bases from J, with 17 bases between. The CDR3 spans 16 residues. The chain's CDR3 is CASSLNFGDSIYGYTF. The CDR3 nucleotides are TGTGCCAGCAGCTTAAACTTCGGAGACAGTATCTATGGCTACACCTTC.

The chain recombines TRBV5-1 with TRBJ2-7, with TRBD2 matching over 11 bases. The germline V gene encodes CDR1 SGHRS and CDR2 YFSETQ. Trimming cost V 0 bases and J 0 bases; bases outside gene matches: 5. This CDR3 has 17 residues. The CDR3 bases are TGCGCCAGCAGCTTGGGGGAGACTAGCGGGAACTCCTACGAGCAGTACTTC. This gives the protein CASSLGETSGNSYEQYF.

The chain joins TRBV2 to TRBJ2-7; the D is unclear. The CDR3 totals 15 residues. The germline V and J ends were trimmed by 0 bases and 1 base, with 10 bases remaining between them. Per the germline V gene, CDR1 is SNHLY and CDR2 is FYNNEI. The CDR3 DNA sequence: TGTGCCAGCAGTGAAGCGAAGGCGGCGTCCTACGAGCAGTACTTC. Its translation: CASSEAKAASYEQYF.